This T cell receptor (beta chain) originates from a study of metastatic and nonmetastatic thyroid tumors. Study-wide background: Repertoires from malignant and benign thyroid patients were compared across blood and tumor or nodule tissue.

V was clipped by 7 bases and J by 1 base; unmatched bases: 6. Looked up from germline, CDR1 is MNHEY and CDR2 is SVGAGI. This CDR3 is built from 15 residues. No treatment of any kind had been given to any patient before thyroid surgery. As originally analysed: It was from CDR3 differences across clinicopathological groups that a distant-metastasis classifier for papillary thyroid cancer was built. TCRdb reprocessed the PCR reads via MiXCR. TCRdb's processing, not the authors' own work, is the source of the V and J calls. The sample gives more than 70,000 clones, about 9.1% of which show up once; roughly 10% is in the top ten.

This clonotype originated in a female donor with papillary thyroid cancer or a benign thyroid nodule (not recorded which). Some clones in this sample may be carry-over from other donors' samples. The specimen sequenced was blood. The chain employs TRBV6-5 and TRBJ2-1, with 8 bases that match TRBD2. CDR3 in DNA: TGTGCCAGCATTTTAGCGGGGCGATCCTACAATGAGCAGTTCTTC. This gives the protein CASILAGRSYNEQFF.